This T cell receptor beta chain comes out of a study of cytomegalovirus exposure and HLA in healthy donors. CDR1 and CDR2 from the germline V gene are GTSNPN and SVGIG (reference sequence). The CDR3 extends over 11 amino acids. V was cut by 7 bases and J by 8 bases, with 14 bases left in between. 60 Vbeta and 13 Jbeta primers were used in PCR. TCRdb keeps only in-frame clones here, not all; method: immunoSEQ multiplex PCR. The sample has fewer than 100,000 clones; roughly 80% are singletons. The sample consisted of PBMCs. The source is a man aged 35 to 55 in good health and CMV-seronegative. The rearrangement links TRBV30 to TRBJ1-2; tentatively, D is TRBD1 (6 bases). The CDR3 nucleotides are TGTGCCTACAGAGGGGGTAGAGGCTACACCTTC. The encoded protein is CAYRGGRGYTF.